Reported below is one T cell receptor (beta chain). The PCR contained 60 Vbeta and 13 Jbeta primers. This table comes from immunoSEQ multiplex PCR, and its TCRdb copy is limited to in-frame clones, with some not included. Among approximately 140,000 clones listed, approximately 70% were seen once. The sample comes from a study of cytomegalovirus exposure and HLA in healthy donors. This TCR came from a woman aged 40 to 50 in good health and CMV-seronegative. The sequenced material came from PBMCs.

CDR3 bases: TGTGCCAGCAGCTTAGTCGCTTCGAGGTCCCTCAACTATGGCTACACCTTC. It translates to CASSLVASRSLNYGYTF. J is TRBJ1-2 and V is TRBV11-2, with D uncertain. Trimming removed 1 base at V and 2 bases at J, with 17 bases between. The CDR3 sequence is 17 residues long. Looked up from germline, CDR1 is SGHAT and CDR2 is FQNNGV.